A selection of T cell receptor beta chains follows, all from one sample in a study of cytomegalovirus exposure and HLA in healthy donors. Profiled with immunoSEQ multiplex PCR; TCRdb holds only in-frame clones, not every one. Among roughly 100,000 clones listed, around 66% were seen once. The sample taken for sequencing was PBMCs. These receptors all come from a woman aged 45 to 65 in good health and CMV-seronegative. Both conserved end residues are part of each CDR3. Each record gives: D gene, clone size, J gene, CDR3 length, V gene, CDR3 protein, CDR3 DNA. The D gene is left open where the match is weak. Size is omitted from some rows. Given values are once, few, many or a class for expanded clones.

TRBD1	NA	TRBJ1-4	15	TRBV19	CASSIGTATNEKLFF	TGTGCCAGTAGTATTGGGACAGCAACTAATGAAAAACTGTTTTTT
TRBD2	NA	TRBJ2-6	21	TRBV4-3	CASSQDPPGLAVLSGANVLTF	TGCGCCAGCAGCCAAGATCCCCCGGGACTAGCGGTACTATCTGGGGCCAACGTCCTGACTTTC
NA	few	TRBJ1-2	12	TRBV6-1	CASLDGDYGYTF	TGTGCCAGCTTAGACGGAGACTATGGCTACACCTTC
TRBD1	NA	TRBJ2-7	15	TRBV5-4	CASSLGGTGSYEQYF	TGTGCCAGCAGCTTGGGAGGGACAGGCTCCTACGAGCAGTACTTC
NA	few	TRBJ2-7	14	TRBV5-1	CASSLGLANYEQYF	TGCGCCAGCAGCTTGGGGCTAGCGAACTACGAGCAGTACTTC
TRBD2	NA	TRBJ2-5	14	TRBV5-1	CASSLSQGGATQYF	TGCGCCAGCAGCTTGTCGCAGGGAGGGGCGACCCAGTACTTC
NA	NA	TRBJ1-2	12	TRBV29-1	CSVGSGTYGYTF	TGCAGCGTTGGGAGCGGGACCTATGGCTACACCTTC
NA	NA	TRBJ1-1	13	TRBV19	CASSVELNTEAFF	TGTGCCAGTAGTGTGGAGCTAAACACTGAAGCTTTCTTT
TRBD2	few	TRBJ2-3	19	TRBV5-1	CASRPGRLAWTSGTDTQYF	TGCGCCAGCAGGCCCGGACGATTAGCCTGGACTAGCGGCACAGATACGCAGTATTTT
TRBD2	NA	TRBJ2-1	14	TRBV11-3	CASESWEGYNEQFF	TGTGCCAGTGAGTCGTGGGAGGGGTACAATGAGCAGTTCTTC
NA	NA	TRBJ1-1	14	TRBV27	CASSWNRVNTEAFF	TGTGCCAGCAGTTGGAACAGGGTGAACACTGAAGCTTTCTTT
TRBD2	few	TRBJ2-7	14	TRBV11-3	CASSARTSGNQQYF	TGTGCCAGCAGCGCTAGGACTAGCGGGAACCAGCAGTACTTC
TRBD1	NA	TRBJ2-1	16	TRBV29-1	CSVEFPGTASYNEQFF	TGCAGCGTTGAATTCCCCGGGACAGCTAGTTACAATGAGCAGTTCTTC
NA	NA	TRBJ2-4	20	TRBV21-1	CASSSRTGVILEDTKNIQYF	TGTGCCAGCAGCTCCCGGACAGGGGTCATATTGGAGGATACCAAAAACATTCAGTACTTC
NA	NA	TRBJ1-5	15	TRBV10-3	CAISVRTDVNQPQHF	TGTGCCATCAGTGTCCGAACAGATGTAAATCAGCCCCAGCATTTT
NA	NA	TRBJ1-3	15	TRBV2	CASSNIATGGNTIYF	TGTGCCAGCAGTAACATTGCGACAGGCGGAAACACCATATATTTT
TRBD1	NA	TRBJ1-3	15	TRBV19	CASTGFGTVGNTIYF	TGTGCCAGTACCGGATTTGGGACAGTGGGAAACACCATATATTTT
NA	NA	TRBJ1-1	13	TRBV2	CASSPERNTEAFF	TGTGCCAGCAGTCCGGAGCGGAACACTGAAGCTTTCTTT
NA	NA	TRBJ1-5	13	TRBV7-9	CASSLAGAQPQHF	TGTGCCAGCAGCTTAGCGGGGGCTCAGCCCCAGCATTTT
NA	NA	TRBJ2-3	13	TRBV29-1	CSVDAGDPDTQYF	TGCAGCGTTGACGCAGGGGATCCAGATACGCAGTATTTT
NA	NA	TRBJ1-4	14	TRBV5-1	CASSLTSTNEKLFF	TGCGCCAGCAGCTTGACATCAACTAATGAAAAACTGTTTTTT
NA	NA	TRBJ2-4	15	TRBV2	CASILGTLAKNIQYF	TGTGCCAGCATCCTAGGTACCTTAGCCAAAAACATTCAGTACTTC
NA	NA	TRBJ2-1	16	TRBV11-2	CASSPGVAASYNEQFF	TGTGCCAGCAGCCCCGGGGTAGCGGCCTCCTACAATGAGCAGTTCTTC
NA	few	TRBJ2-7	15	TRBV13	CASSLAEIGPYEQYF	TGTGCCAGCAGCTTAGCAGAAATTGGTCCGTACGAGCAGTACTTC
TRBD2	NA	TRBJ2-7	16	TRBV6-6	CASSFQAGGPLSEQYF	TGTGCCAGCAGTTTCCAAGCGGGAGGGCCGCTTTCCGAGCAGTACTTC
TRBD2	NA	TRBJ2-7	18	TRBV10-3	CAISGRLAGVSGSYEQYF	TGTGCCATCAGTGGTCGACTAGCGGGGGTCAGCGGCTCCTACGAGCAGTACTTC
NA	few	TRBJ2-7	12	TRBV5-4	CASSLWPLEQYF	TGTGCCAGCAGCTTGTGGCCGCTCGAGCAGTACTTC
NA	NA	TRBJ2-7	15	TRBV30	CAWSAGPGHNYEQYF	TGTGCCTGGAGTGCAGGTCCGGGACACAACTACGAGCAGTACTTC
NA	few	TRBJ2-1	13	TRBV10-3	CAISGTGNNEQFF	TGTGCCATCAGCGGAACAGGGAACAATGAGCAGTTCTTC
NA	NA	TRBJ2-7	14	TRBV7-9	CASSLVSTTYEQYF	TGTGCCAGCAGCTTAGTATCCACAACCTACGAGCAGTACTTC
TRBD2	NA	TRBJ2-3	15	TRBV5-1	CASSQTSGPTDTQYF	TGCGCCAGCAGCCAGACTAGCGGACCTACAGATACGCAGTATTTT
TRBD2	NA	TRBJ2-1	15	TRBV28	CASSQHLTSGEGQFF	TGTGCCAGCAGCCAACACCTAACTAGCGGAGAAGGGCAGTTCTTC
TRBD2	NA	TRBJ2-7	19	TRBV27	CASSQKTPGLAGGGYEQYF	TGTGCCAGCAGTCAAAAGACCCCGGGACTAGCGGGAGGGGGGTACGAGCAGTACTTC
NA	NA	TRBJ2-7	16	TRBV27	CASSLDVLSSSYEQYF	TGTGCCAGCAGCCTAGACGTTCTATCAAGCTCCTACGAGCAGTACTTC
NA	NA	TRBJ1-4	15	TRBV7-6	CASSLQGLRLEKLFF	TGTGCCAGCAGCTTACAGGGTCTCCGGTTAGAAAAACTGTTTTTT
NA	NA	TRBJ2-7	14	TRBV10-3	CAISESYGSYEQYF	TGTGCCATCAGTGAGAGCTACGGGAGCTACGAGCAGTACTTC
NA	NA	TRBJ2-7	12	TRBV11-2	CASSLGAGEQYF	TGTGCCAGCAGCTTAGGGGCGGGGGAGCAGTACTTC
TRBD2	NA	TRBJ2-1	16	TRBV5-1	CASSWTSGGAYNEQFF	TGCGCCAGCAGCTGGACTAGCGGGGGGGCCTACAATGAGCAGTTCTTC
NA	NA	TRBJ2-5	13	TRBV19	CASSIENGKTQYF	TGTGCCAGTAGTATAGAGAACGGGAAGACCCAGTACTTC
NA	NA	TRBJ2-1	15	TRBV5-1	CASSLEASSYNEQFF	TGCGCCAGCAGCTTGGAGGCTAGCTCCTACAATGAGCAGTTCTTC
NA	NA	TRBJ1-2	16	TRBV5-5	CASSLASTVTTYGYTF	TGTGCCAGCAGCCTCGCTTCGACAGTAACCACGTATGGCTACACCTTC
NA	few	TRBJ2-3	14	TRBV7-3	CASKQGGTADTQYF	TGTGCCAGTAAACAAGGGGGTACGGCAGATACGCAGTATTTT
NA	NA	TRBJ2-5	14	TRBV19	CASSAGDRRETQYF	TGTGCCAGTAGTGCAGGGGATCGACGAGAGACCCAGTACTTC
NA	few	TRBJ1-5	16	TRBV19	CASSRGARMGNQPQHF	TGTGCCAGTTCCCGGGGGGCGCGGATGGGCAATCAGCCCCAGCATTTT
NA	few	TRBJ1-2	14	TRBV7-2	CASSLVGDAGGYTF	TGTGCCAGCAGCTTAGTGGGCGACGCTGGCGGCTACACCTTC
NA	NA	TRBJ1-1	15	TRBV14	CASSQEGAFNTEAFF	TGTGCCAGCAGCCAAGAAGGGGCATTTAACACTGAAGCTTTCTTT
TRBD1	few	TRBJ2-7	16	TRBV10-3	CAISDPGDRGHYEQYF	TGTGCCATCAGTGACCCTGGGGACAGGGGCCACTACGAGCAGTACTTC
TRBD2	NA	TRBJ2-1	16	TRBV7-9	CASSSEGLAGYNEQFF	TGTGCCAGCAGCTCAGAAGGGCTAGCGGGGTACAATGAGCAGTTCTTC
NA	NA	TRBJ2-5	15	TRBV19	CASKAGWGNQETQYF	TGTGCCAGTAAGGCAGGGTGGGGAAACCAAGAGACCCAGTACTTC
NA	NA	TRBJ2-1	14	TRBV28	CASSLYETYNEQFF	TGTGCCAGCAGTTTATATGAGACCTACAATGAGCAGTTCTTC
NA	NA	TRBJ2-5	12	TRBV2	CASSELAQTQYF	TGTGCCAGCAGTGAATTAGCACAGACCCAGTACTTC
NA	NA	TRBJ1-5	17	TRBV2	CASTVHMDSYSNQPQHF	TGTGCCAGCACCGTTCATATGGACAGCTATAGCAATCAGCCCCAGCATTTT
TRBD2	NA	TRBJ2-5	15	TRBV19	CATRGSGGGIETQYF	TGTGCCACCCGGGGGAGCGGGGGAGGGATAGAGACCCAGTACTTC
NA	NA	TRBJ1-2	12	TRBV28	CASSRENYGYTF	TGTGCCAGCAGTCGGGAGAACTATGGCTACACCTTC
TRBD1	few	TRBJ1-1	15	TRBV4-2	CASSQADRDDPEAFF	TGTGCCAGCAGCCAGGCCGACAGGGACGACCCTGAAGCTTTCTTT
TRBD1	NA	TRBJ2-7	15	TRBV7-6	CASSPRTGGFNEQYF	TGTGCCAGCAGCCCCAGGACAGGGGGCTTCAACGAGCAGTACTTC
TRBD1	NA	TRBJ1-6	16	TRBV5-1	CASATGSDRAASPLHF	TGCGCCAGCGCCACGGGGTCGGACAGGGCGGCTTCACCCCTCCACTTT